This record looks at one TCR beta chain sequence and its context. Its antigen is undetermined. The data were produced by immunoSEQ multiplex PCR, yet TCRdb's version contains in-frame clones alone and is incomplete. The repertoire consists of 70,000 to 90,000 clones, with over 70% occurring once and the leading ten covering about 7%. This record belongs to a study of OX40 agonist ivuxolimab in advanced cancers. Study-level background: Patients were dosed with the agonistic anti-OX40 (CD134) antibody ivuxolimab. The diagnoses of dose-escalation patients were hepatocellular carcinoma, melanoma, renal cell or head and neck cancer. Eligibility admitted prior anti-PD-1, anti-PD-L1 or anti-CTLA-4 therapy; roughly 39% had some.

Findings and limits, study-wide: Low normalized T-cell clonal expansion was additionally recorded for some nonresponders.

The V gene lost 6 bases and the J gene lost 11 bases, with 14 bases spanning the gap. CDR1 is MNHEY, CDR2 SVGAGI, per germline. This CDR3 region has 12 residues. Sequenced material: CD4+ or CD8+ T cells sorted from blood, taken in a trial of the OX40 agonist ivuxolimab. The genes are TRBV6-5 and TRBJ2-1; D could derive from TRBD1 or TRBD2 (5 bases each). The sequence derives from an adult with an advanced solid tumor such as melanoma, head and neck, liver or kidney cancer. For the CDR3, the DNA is TGTGCCAGCAGCACCCTGGGGACCCAGCAGTTCTTC. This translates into CASSTLGTQQFF.